This T cell receptor (beta chain) stems from a study of T cell responses to AZD1222 COVID-19 vaccine. Germline V gene lookup returns CDR1 SGHDT and CDR2 YYEEEE. V shed 0 bases, J shed 2 bases, and the junction held 5 bases outside the gene matches. The CDR3 spans 17 residues. Some clones are missing from TCRdb's copy, which holds only in-frame ones; the method was immunoSEQ multiplex PCR. The sample holds 55,000 to 65,000 clones, over 80% seen once. Study-wide findings and caveats: At 160-218 and 743-854, vaccine-associated CD4 TCRs were dominant, and they spanned spike.

A single count supports this clone. Its antigen is not known. The clonotype was recovered from an adult in good health. Sequencing used peripheral blood, obtained on day 0 of AZD1222 vaccination. The chain uses TRBV5-6 and TRBJ2-5; 12 bases are a match to TRBD2. This chain's CDR3 is CASSLGGLAGFQETQYF. CDR3 nucleotide sequence: TGTGCCAGCAGCTTGGGGGGACTAGCGGGTTTTCAAGAGACCCAGTACTTC.